This record looks at one T cell receptor (beta chain) sequence and its context. What it recognizes is unknown. Per germline, CDR1 SGHRS and CDR2 YFSETQ. This CDR3 is 17 amino acids long. V was pared by 4 bases and J by 7 bases, with 15 bases of the junction left unmatched. The data belong to a study of OX40 agonist ivuxolimab in advanced cancers. Libraries were prepared by immunoSEQ multiplex PCR; TCRdb keeps only in-frame clonotypes and omits some of them. This table holds fewer than 30,000 clones, less than 90% found once. Findings and limits, study-wide: Dosing at 0.1 to 3.0 mg/kg was accompanied by clonal expansion of CD4+ and CD8+ blood T cells by week 6. Among some nonresponders, normalized T-cell clonal expansion was also low.

The sequenced sample was CD4+ or CD8+ T cells sorted from blood, obtained in a trial of the OX40 agonist ivuxolimab. V is TRBV5-1 and J is TRBJ2-1; 9 nucleotides agree with TRBD1. This TCR was recovered from an adult with an advanced solid tumor such as melanoma, head and neck, liver or kidney cancer. CDR3 DNA: TGCGCCAGCAGCCAGAACGCACCGGGACAGGGAAGGAATGAGCAGTTCTTC. This encodes CASSQNAPGQGRNEQFF.